This T cell receptor beta chain was recorded in a study of cytomegalovirus exposure and HLA in healthy donors. Overall study findings and caveats: A missense variant in DCLRE1C was later tied to TCR beta V- and J-gene trimming. In an earlier analysis, about 90% or about 30%: the productive usage of most TCR beta V segments.

The CDR3 is 15 residues long. V lost 2 bases to trimming and J lost 11 bases; unmatched junction nucleotides: 14. Germline V gene data show CDR1 as SNHLY and CDR2 as FYNNEI. This clone is a singleton in its sample. Its antigen is unidentified. PCR amplification relied on 60 Vbeta primers (plus 13 Jbeta primers). The protocol was immunoSEQ multiplex PCR, while the TCRdb copy is restricted to in-frame clones and leaves out a portion. The sample carries 100,000 to 150,000 clones, 77% recorded once. The rearrangement links TRBV2 to TRBJ2-5, with 7 bases matching TRBD2. Sequencing was done on a sample of PBMCs. The TCR comes from a woman between 40 and 50 years old in good health and CMV-seropositive. The CDR3 DNA sequence: TGTGCCAGCAGTGAACAGACTCCTACGAGCGGGGAGCAGTACTTC. As protein: CASSEQTPTSGEQYF.